This entry lists 14 T cell receptor beta chains sequenced from one sample in a study of blood T cell repertoires in COVID-19. The data were produced by immunoSEQ multiplex PCR, yet TCRdb's version contains in-frame clones alone and is incomplete. This table holds 230,000 or so clones, 89% found once. What was sequenced was peripheral blood. The receptors were sampled from a woman between 40 and 55 years old who had recovered from COVID-19.

The genes are TRBV5-5 and TRBJ2-1, with 7 bases fitting TRBD2. The CDR3 extends over 17 amino acids. CDR1 is SGHKS, CDR2 YYEKEE, per germline (reference sequence). J lost 2 bases, V lost 0 bases, and 8 bases had no gene match. The CDR3 protein is CASSLAGGSLAYNEQFF. The CDR3 DNA is TGTGCCAGCAGCTTGGCCGGGGGGTCCCTGGCCTACAATGAGCAGTTCTTC.

The chain joins TRBV7-9 to TRBJ1-2; D is unresolved. The CDR3 spans 14 residues. Germline assignment: CDR1 SEHNR and CDR2 FQNEAQ (reference sequence). With 4 bases removed from V and 4 bases from J, the gap between germline ends came to 13 bases. The CDR3 region has the DNA TGTGCCAGCAGCTCCGCACTCCTTACCTATGGCTACACCTTC. Its translation: CASSSALLTYGYTF.

This sequence joins TRBV5-4 and TRBJ2-3; 11 bases align to TRBD2. Unmatched junction bases numbered 9, after V lost 0 bases and J lost 3 bases. This CDR3 is built from 18 residues. Germline V lookup: CDR1 SGHNT, CDR2 YYREEE (reference sequence). CDR3: CASSLVGSGGDSTDTQYF. CDR3 DNA: TGTGCCAGCAGCTTGGTGGGTAGCGGGGGGGACTCGACAGATACGCAGTATTTT.

This clone was counted a single time. This CDR3 is CSVLGGVITGELFF. CDR3 DNA: TGCAGCGTTTTGGGGGGAGTAATCACCGGGGAGCTGTTTTTT. This chain uses TRBV29-1 with TRBJ2-2, with a weak D call TRBD2 (6 bases). The CDR3 contains 14 residues. Trimming pared 5 bases from V and 4 bases from J, leaving 14 bases between. Per the germline V gene, CDR1 is SQVTM and CDR2 is ANQGSEA.

The J gene is TRBJ2-6, the V gene TRBV15; D possibly corresponds to TRBD2 (6 bases). This CDR3 region has 17 residues. Germline values: CDR1 LNHNV, CDR2 YYDKDF (reference sequence). Trimming removed 0 bases from V and 4 bases from J, with 13 bases in between. CDR3 region: CATSRDRTKGGANVLTF. DNA of the CDR3: TGTGCCACCAGCAGAGATCGGACTAAAGGAGGGGCCAACGTCCTGACTTTC. Variable domain in full (rest from reference TRBV15 and TRBJ2-6): DAMVIQNPRYQVTQFGKPVTLSCSQTLNHNVMYWYQQKSSQAPKLLFHYYDKDFNNEADTPDNFQSRRPNTSFCFLDIRSPGLGDTAMYLCATSRDRTKGGANVLTFGAGSRLTVL.

The CDR3 protein is CASSFEGQNQPQHF. DNA of the CDR3: TGTGCCAGCAGCTTTGAGGGACAGAATCAGCCCCAGCATTTT. V and J are TRBV5-6 and TRBJ1-5; 7 bases are a match to TRBD1. Per the germline V gene, CDR1 is SGHDT and CDR2 is YYEEEE. Losses at the gene ends were 2 bases for V and 4 bases for J; bases not matched to a gene: 3. The CDR3 has 14 residues.

This chain joins TRBV6-4 and TRBJ2-3; 8 bases are a match to TRBD2. This CDR3 region has 17 residues. Germline V lookup: CDR1 MRHNA, CDR2 SNTAGT. Trimming removed 5 bases from V and 2 bases from J; junction bases left unmatched: 12. CDR3 bases: TGTGCCAGCAGTCCTAAAACTAGCGGAGACTCCACAGATACGCAGTATTTT. Protein: CASSPKTSGDSTDTQYF.

The chain couples TRBV5-4 to TRBJ2-7, with TRBD1 as a possible D gene (5 bases). The germline V gene has CDR1 SGHNT and CDR2 YYREEE (reference sequence). The CDR3 runs to 17 residues. Trimming shortened V by 1 base and J by 0 bases, and 17 bases separated the two germline ends. The CDR3 bases are TGTGCCAGCAGCTTGATCACGACAGTCCCTAGCTCCTACGAGCAGTACTTC. Encoded protein: CASSLITTVPSSYEQYF.

The CDR3 DNA reads as TGTGCCAGCAGTCGCGGTGGGACACCCACCGGGGAGCTGTTTTTT. Protein sequence: CASSRGGTPTGELFF. This chain uses TRBV11-2 with TRBJ2-2, with a tentative D call TRBD1 (6 bases). The V end was cut by 6 bases, the J end by 4 bases, with 15 bases between. The germline V gene has CDR1 SGHAT and CDR2 FQNNGV. The CDR3 extends over 15 amino acids.

The chain couples TRBV28 to TRBJ2-1, with D tentatively TRBD2 (7 bases). Per the germline V gene, CDR1 is MDHEN and CDR2 is SYDVKM. This CDR3 spans 16 amino acids. The V end lost 8 bases, the J end lost 9 bases, and 26 bases lay between the germline ends. CDR3 nucleotides: TGTGCCAGCTCCTCCTGGGTGGAGGGGGGGTCTGGTGAGCAGTTCTTC. Its translation: CASSSWVEGGSGEQFF.

The genes are TRBV4-3 and TRBJ1-1; no firm D call. Trimming took off 0 bases at V and 0 bases at J, with 5 bases between the two ends. CDR3 length equals 14 residues. The germline V gene encodes CDR1 LGHNA and CDR2 YSLEER. The CDR3 DNA reads as TGCGCCAGCAGCCAAGATACGGTGAACACTGAAGCTTTCTTT. Translating it yields CASSQDTVNTEAFF.

This clone was found many times. V and J are TRBV5-1 and TRBJ2-2, with 8 nucleotides matching TRBD1. The CDR3 runs 16 residues. Germline values: CDR1 SGHRS, CDR2 YFSETQ. V was clipped by 4 bases and J by 4 bases; unmatched bases: 9. CDR3 bases: TGCGCCAGCAGCCCTACCCCGACAGGGGCCACCGGGGAGCTGTTTTTT. It specifies CASSPTPTGATGELFF.

The chain joins TRBV28 to TRBJ2-7, with D possibly being TRBD2 (6 bases). Germline CDR1 and CDR2: MDHEN and SYDVKM. The V end was cut by 7 bases, the J end by 4 bases, with 17 bases between. The CDR3 totals 14 residues. The CDR3 nucleotides are TGTGCCAGCACCCCATACGGGAGTATTTACGAGCAGTACTTC. Protein sequence: CASTPYGSIYEQYF.

The gene calls are TRBV29-1 and TRBJ2-7; a possible D gene is TRBD2 (6 bases). Between the trimmed V and J ends, which lost 4 bases and 5 bases, there was a span of 15 bases. The CDR3 length is 13 residues. CDR1 and CDR2 (germline): SQVTM, ANQGSEA. CDR3 loop: CSVGQGLRDEQYF. CDR3 sequence (DNA): TGCAGCGTTGGTCAGGGACTCAGGGACGAGCAGTACTTC.